Below, one T cell receptor beta chain is given with its context. Antigen specificity is unknown. This specimen comes from a study of cytomegalovirus exposure and HLA in healthy donors. The overall study: About 85 million unique TCRs from HLA-typed donors were held in an early release of data.

The PCR was carried out with 60 Vbeta primers and 13 Jbeta primers. In the source study's methods: A follow-up analysis tallied tens of millions of unique TCR beta chains, roughly 9.9 million shared. Measured with immunoSEQ multiplex PCR; TCRdb has only the in-frame clones, and not every one. Clone size and the V and J calls come from that table; the DNA yielded D and trimming. The table lists approximately 190,000 clones, 80% to 85% of them singletons. The study's findings and limits: Most TCR sequences showed up rarely, but some public TCRs showed up in many donors.

Sequencing input: PBMCs. The receptor was derived from a woman younger than 30 in good health and CMV-seronegative.

The CDR3 DNA is TGTGCCAGCAGTTCCGCCGGGGAGGAGCAGTTCTTC. Translating it yields CASSSAGEEQFF. This chain connects TRBV28 to TRBJ2-1; D is possibly TRBD2 (5 bases). V was pared by 4 bases and J by 10 bases, with 11 bases between. This CDR3 has 12 amino acids. Per germline, CDR1 MDHEN and CDR2 SYDVKM.